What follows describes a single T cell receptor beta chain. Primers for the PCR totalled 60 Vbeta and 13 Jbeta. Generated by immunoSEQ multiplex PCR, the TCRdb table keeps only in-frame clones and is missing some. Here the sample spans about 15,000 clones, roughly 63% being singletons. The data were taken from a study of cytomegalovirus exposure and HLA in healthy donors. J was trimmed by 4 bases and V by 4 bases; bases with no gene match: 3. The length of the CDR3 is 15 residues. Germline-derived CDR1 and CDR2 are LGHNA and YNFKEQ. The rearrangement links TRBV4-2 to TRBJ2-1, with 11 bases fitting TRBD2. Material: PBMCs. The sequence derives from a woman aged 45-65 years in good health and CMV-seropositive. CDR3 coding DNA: TGTGCCAGCAGCCCCCGGACTAGCGGGTACAATGAGCAGTTCTTC. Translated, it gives CASSPRTSGYNEQFF.